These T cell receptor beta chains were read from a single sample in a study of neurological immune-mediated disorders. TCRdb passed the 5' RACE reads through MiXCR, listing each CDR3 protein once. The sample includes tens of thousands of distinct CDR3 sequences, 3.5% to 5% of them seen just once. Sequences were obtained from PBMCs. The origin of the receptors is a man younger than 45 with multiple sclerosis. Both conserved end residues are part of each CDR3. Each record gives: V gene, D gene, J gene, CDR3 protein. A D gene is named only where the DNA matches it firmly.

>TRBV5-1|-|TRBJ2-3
CASCPSDFWLDTQYF
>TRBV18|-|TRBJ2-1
CASSLSDEQFF
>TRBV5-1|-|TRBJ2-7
CASKPQTSGEQYF
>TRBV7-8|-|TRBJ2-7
CASSLGPSYEQYF
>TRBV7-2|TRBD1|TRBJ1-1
CASSENRDREGAFF
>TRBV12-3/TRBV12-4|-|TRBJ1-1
CASSSRGTEAFF
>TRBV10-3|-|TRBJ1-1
CAISERPGRATEAFF
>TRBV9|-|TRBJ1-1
CASSGRPGVEAFF
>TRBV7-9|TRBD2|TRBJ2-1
CASKPPGTSGEGSEQFF
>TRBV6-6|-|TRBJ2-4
CASSYAGTRADIQYF
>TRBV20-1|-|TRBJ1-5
CSASLTVMTNQPQHF
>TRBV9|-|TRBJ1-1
CASSVAVGAGTEAFF
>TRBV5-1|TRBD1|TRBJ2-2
CASSWDRGTGELFF
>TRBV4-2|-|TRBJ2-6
CASSQDNSGANVLTF
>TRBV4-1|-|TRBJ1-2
CASSPGTQGRGYTF
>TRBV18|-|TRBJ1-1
CASSPPGTEAFF
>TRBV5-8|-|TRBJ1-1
CASMAPFTSINTEAFF
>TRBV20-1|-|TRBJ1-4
CSAREGVQGEKLFF
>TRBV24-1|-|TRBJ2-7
CATSDFNGDEQYF
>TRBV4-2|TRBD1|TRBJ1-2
CASSQGSGTGKYGYTF
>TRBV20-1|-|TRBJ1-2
CSARAASRGYTF
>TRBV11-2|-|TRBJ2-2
CASSFFGTSTGELFF
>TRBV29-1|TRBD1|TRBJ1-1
CSANLQGPTEAFF
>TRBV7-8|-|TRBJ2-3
CASSPGPFSDTQYF
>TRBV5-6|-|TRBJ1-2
CASSLADHFQAGYTF
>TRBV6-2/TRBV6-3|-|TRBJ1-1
CASSYSFRRGNTEAFF
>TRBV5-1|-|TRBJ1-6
CASSLEPGNSPLHF
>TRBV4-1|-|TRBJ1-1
CASSHPLGVEAFF
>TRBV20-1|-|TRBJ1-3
CSARKGSGNTIYF
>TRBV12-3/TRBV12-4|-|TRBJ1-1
CASSLRYTEAFF
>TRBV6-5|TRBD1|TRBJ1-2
CASTVIWGQGSFYTF
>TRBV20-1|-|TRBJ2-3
CSATRGPFTDTQYF
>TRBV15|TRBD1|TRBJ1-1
CATSSPGTGSSEAFF
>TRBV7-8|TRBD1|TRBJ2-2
CASSLPGHQTGKNTGELFF
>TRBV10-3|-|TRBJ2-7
CAIGTASYEQYF
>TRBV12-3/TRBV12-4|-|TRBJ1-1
CASSPRGWGNTEAFF
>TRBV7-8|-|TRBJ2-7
CASSLHNSYEQYF
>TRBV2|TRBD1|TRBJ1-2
CASMGTGYYGYTF
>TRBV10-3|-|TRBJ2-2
CAIKRELFGELFF
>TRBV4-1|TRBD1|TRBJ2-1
CASSQDGDSYNEQFF
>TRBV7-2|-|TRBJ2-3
CASSLDRSTDTQYF
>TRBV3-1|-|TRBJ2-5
CASSRRARTLSETQYF
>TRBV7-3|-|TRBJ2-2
CASSSDPSGELFF
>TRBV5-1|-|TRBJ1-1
CASSLRLGWNTEAFF
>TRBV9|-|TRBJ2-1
CASSVVGDYNEQFF
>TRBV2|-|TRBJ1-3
CASTRVGGNTIYF
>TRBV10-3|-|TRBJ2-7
CAISGAMGGGPYEQYF